This is a list of T cell receptor beta chains from one sample in a study of cytomegalovirus exposure and HLA in healthy donors. Assay used: immunoSEQ multiplex PCR; TCRdb lists only in-frame clones, some missing. The sample lists roughly 100,000 clones, 82% occurring once. The specimen sequenced was PBMCs. Source of these receptors: a man aged 25-45 years in good health and CMV-seropositive. CDR3s include the opening cysteine and the closing phenylalanine or tryptophan. The D gene is left open where the match is weak. The size entry is marked missing in some rows and otherwise reads once, few, many or a size class.

d_gene	abundance	v_gene	j_gene	CDR3nt	CDR3aa
NA	NA	TRBV5-6	TRBJ2-4	TGTGCCAGCAGCGTAGGAGGGACTCGCATTACGACCCTTCAGTACTTC	CASSVGGTRITTLQYF
NA	few	TRBV5-1	TRBJ1-4	TGCGCCAGCAGCTTGCAGGACACGGCTAATGAAAAACTGTTTTTT	CASSLQDTANEKLFF
NA	NA	TRBV6-1	TRBJ2-2	TGTGCCAGCAGTGAAGCGAGGGGGATGGTGGGGGCGATGAACACCGGGGAGCTGTTTTTT	CASSEARGMVGAMNTGELFF
TRBD2	NA	TRBV27	TRBJ2-2	TGTGCCAGCAGTTCTATTAGCGGGAGAACCGGGGAGCTGTTTTTT	CASSSISGRTGELFF
TRBD1	NA	TRBV9	TRBJ2-3	TGTGCCAGCAGCGAGGGACAGGGGGCAGGGGATACGCAGTATTTT	CASSEGQGAGDTQYF
NA	NA	TRBV4-3	TRBJ2-1	TGCGCCAGCAGCCAGGGGGACACTAGTGCGGATGGGCAGTTCTTC	CASSQGDTSADGQFF
TRBD1	NA	TRBV2	TRBJ1-2	TGTGCCAGCAGTGGGGACAGGGGTTCTGGCTACACCTTC	CASSGDRGSGYTF
NA	NA	TRBV7-2	TRBJ1-2	TGTGCCAGCAGCTTAAATCCAAGGGGACATCGCGGCTACACCTTC	CASSLNPRGHRGYTF
NA	NA	TRBV10-2	TRBJ2-7	TGCGCCAGCAGTGAGTCGCAGCGACCCTACGAGCAGTACTTC	CASSESQRPYEQYF
TRBD2	NA	TRBV25-1	TRBJ2-7	TGTGCCAGCAGTGCTCCTAGCGGGAAGCAGTACTTC	CASSAPSGKQYF
TRBD1	NA	TRBV9	TRBJ1-4	TGTGCCAGCAGCGTACTCGACAGGGGACCTAATGAAAAACTGTTTTTT	CASSVLDRGPNEKLFF
TRBD2	NA	TRBV4-1	TRBJ2-1	TGCGCCAGCAGCCACTTACCTAGCGGGAGGACCTACAATGAGCAGTTCTTC	CASSHLPSGRTYNEQFF
NA	few	TRBV30	TRBJ1-4	TGTGCCTGGAGTGGACAGATGACGGAAAAACTGTTTTTT	CAWSGQMTEKLFF
NA	NA	TRBV5-4	TRBJ1-1	TGTGCCAGCAGCCCCTTCGAGCAGGCCGACACTGAAGCTTTCTTT	CASSPFEQADTEAFF
NA	few	TRBV7-2	TRBJ2-7	TGTGCCAGCAGCTTAGCGCCAGCGGGTTTAGGACCCGGCGAGCAGTACTTC	CASSLAPAGLGPGEQYF
TRBD2	NA	TRBV5-6	TRBJ2-1	TGTGCCAGCAGCTTGGGAATGAGCGGGAGAAGGGGGGTCTACAATGAGCAGTTCTTC	CASSLGMSGRRGVYNEQFF
NA	NA	TRBV10-3	TRBJ2-5	TGTGCCGCGAGCCCCGGGGGAGAGACCCAGTACTTC	CAASPGGETQYF
TRBD1	NA	TRBV5-1	TRBJ2-3	TGCGCCAGCAGCTCGGGACAGCGCACAGATACGCAGTATTTT	CASSSGQRTDTQYF
TRBD2	NA	TRBV5-6	TRBJ2-5	TGTGCCAGCAGCCCGACCATTTTCCTAGCGGAAGAGACCCAGTACTTC	CASSPTIFLAEETQYF
NA	NA	TRBV6-5	TRBJ1-5	TGTGCCAGCAGTGGCTCCGTCACTCAGCCCCAGCATTTT	CASSGSVTQPQHF
NA	NA	TRBV10-2	TRBJ2-7	TGCGCCAGCTCACAGGGAACCTACGAGCAGTACTTC	CASSQGTYEQYF
NA	few	TRBV6-4	TRBJ2-3	TGTGCCAGCAGTGAGGGCGGGGGCACAGATACGCAGTATTTT	CASSEGGGTDTQYF
TRBD1	NA	TRBV15	TRBJ2-7	TGTGCCACCAGCAAATCAGACAGGGGGCTCTCCTACGAGCAGTACTTC	CATSKSDRGLSYEQYF
TRBD2	NA	TRBV30	TRBJ2-2	TGTGCCTGGAGTTTCGGACTAGCGAGCACCGGGGAGCTGTTTTTT	CAWSFGLASTGELFF
NA	NA	TRBV2	TRBJ1-5	TGTGCCAGCAGGCCACGGGGGGGCAGCAATCAGCCCCAGCATTTT	CASRPRGGSNQPQHF
TRBD2	NA	TRBV11-3	TRBJ2-7	TGTGCCAGCAGCTTAGCTAGCGGCTCTACCTACGAGCAGTACTTC	CASSLASGSTYEQYF
TRBD2	NA	TRBV6-1	TRBJ2-1	TGTGCCAGCAGTGAAGCCCTAGCGGGAGCCGGGAGGTACAATGAGCAGTTCTTC	CASSEALAGAGRYNEQFF
TRBD2	NA	TRBV5-1	TRBJ2-2	TGCGCCAGCAGCTTGGCTCGCGGGAGTCCCAGCACCGGGGAGCTGTTTTTT	CASSLARGSPSTGELFF
TRBD1	NA	TRBV25-1	TRBJ1-1	TGTGCCAGCAGCCGGACAGGGAGCACTGAAGCTTTCTTT	CASSRTGSTEAFF
NA	NA	TRBV21-1	TRBJ1-2	TGTGCCAGTTACCGGGACAGCCATGGCTACACCTTC	CASYRDSHGYTF
TRBD1	NA	TRBV10-3	TRBJ1-5	TGTGCCATCAGTGAGTACAGGACAGGGAACAATCAGCCCCAGCATTTT	CAISEYRTGNNQPQHF
NA	once	TRBV27	TRBJ1-1	TGTGCCAGCAGCCATGTCAGGGATTACACTGAAGCTTTCTTT	CASSHVRDYTEAFF